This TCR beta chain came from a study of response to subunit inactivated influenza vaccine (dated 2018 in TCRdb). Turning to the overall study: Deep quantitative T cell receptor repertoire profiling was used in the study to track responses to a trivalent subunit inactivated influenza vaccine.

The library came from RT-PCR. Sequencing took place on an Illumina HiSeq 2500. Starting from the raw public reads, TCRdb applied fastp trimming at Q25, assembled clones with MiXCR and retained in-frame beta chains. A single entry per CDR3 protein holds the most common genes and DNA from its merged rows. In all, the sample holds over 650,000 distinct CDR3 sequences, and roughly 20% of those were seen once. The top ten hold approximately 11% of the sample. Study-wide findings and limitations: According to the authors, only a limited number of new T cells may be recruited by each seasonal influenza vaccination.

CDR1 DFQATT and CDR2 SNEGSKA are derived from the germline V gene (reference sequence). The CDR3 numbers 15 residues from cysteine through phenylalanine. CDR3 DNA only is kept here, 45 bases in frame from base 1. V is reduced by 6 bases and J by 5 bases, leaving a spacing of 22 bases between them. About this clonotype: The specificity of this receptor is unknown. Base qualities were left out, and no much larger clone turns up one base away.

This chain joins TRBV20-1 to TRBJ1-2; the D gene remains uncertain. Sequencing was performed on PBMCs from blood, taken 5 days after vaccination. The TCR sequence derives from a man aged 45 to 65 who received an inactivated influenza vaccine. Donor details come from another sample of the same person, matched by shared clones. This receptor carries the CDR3 CSAFSENGPSYGYTF. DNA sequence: TGCAGTGCCTTTTCCGAGAATGGGCCTTCGTATGGCTACACCTTC.